This entry lists 9 T cell receptor beta chains sequenced from one sample in a study of cytomegalovirus exposure and HLA in healthy donors. Researchers ran the PCR with 60 Vbeta and 13 Jbeta primers. Sequencing was performed with immunoSEQ multiplex PCR; in TCRdb, only in-frame clones are kept and a portion is missing. This table holds about 160,000 clones, 80% to 85% found once. The sample consisted of PBMCs. Receptors were obtained from a woman between 18 and 30 years old in good health and CMV-seronegative.

This rearrangement joins TRBV10-1 to TRBJ2-3; 9 bases are shared with TRBD2. This CDR3 region has 15 residues. The V gene end was trimmed by 6 bases and the J gene end by 9 bases; junction bases not matched to a gene: 13. Germline V gene lookup returns CDR1 WNHNN and CDR2 SYGVQD (reference sequence). CDR3 protein: CASRPGLAGTGTQYF. CDR3 sequence (DNA): TGCGCCAGCAGACCGGGACTAGCCGGGACCGGAACGCAGTATTTT.

This clone appeared a single time. The rearrangement links TRBV11-2 to TRBJ2-1, with D maybe TRBD1 (5 bases). The ends were cut back, 3 bases at V and 0 bases at J, with 15 bases in the middle. Germline V gives CDR1 SGHAT, CDR2 FQNNGV. This CDR3 spans 17 amino acids. The CDR3: CASSFVMGPSSYNEQFF. The CDR3 nucleotides read TGTGCCAGCAGCTTTGTAATGGGGCCTAGCTCCTACAATGAGCAGTTCTTC.

The rearrangement joins TRBV5-4 to TRBJ1-1; a possible D gene is TRBD1 (5 bases). The CDR3 spans 12 residues. The V gene's germline CDR1 is SGHNT and CDR2 YYREEE (reference sequence). V was shortened by 4 bases and J by 6 bases, with 10 bases between the two germline ends. The CDR3 DNA follows: TGTGCCAGCAGCGCAGACAGTTCTGAAGCTTTCTTT. Amino acid sequence: CASSADSSEAFF.

V and J are TRBV4-1 and TRBJ2-6; D not certain. Deletions cut 1 base from V and 0 bases from J, with 7 bases between. The CDR3 loop spans 16 amino acids. Germline CDR1 is MGHRA and CDR2 is YSYEKL. The CDR3 bases are TGCGCCAGCAGCCAAGCTAGAGGCTCTGGGGCCAACGTCCTGACTTTC. This translates into CASSQARGSGANVLTF.

The genes are TRBV27 and TRBJ1-1; D may be TRBD1 (5 bases). The CDR3 runs to 14 residues. The germline V gene has CDR1 MNHEY and CDR2 SMNVEV (reference sequence). V lost 2 bases and J lost 3, with 10 bases in between. The CDR3 protein is CASSLGDRYTEAFF. CDR3 DNA: TGTGCCAGCAGTTTAGGCGACAGATACACTGAAGCTTTCTTT.

The chain links TRBV19 to TRBJ1-2; maybe TRBD1 (5 bases). Trimming removed 5 bases from V and 5 bases from J, with 9 bases in between. This CDR3 spans 12 amino acids. Looked up from germline, CDR1 is LNHDA and CDR2 is SQIVND (reference sequence). The CDR3 bases are TGTGCCAGTAGTTCGACAGAATATGGCTACACCTTC. It codes for CASSSTEYGYTF.

This chain uses TRBV9 with TRBJ1-3; D remains unclear. Trimming left V 0 bases short and J 0 bases short, with 7 bases between. Germline values: CDR1 SGDLS, CDR2 YYNGEE. This CDR3 region has 15 residues. The CDR3 region is CASSVGGDSGNTIYF. CDR3 DNA: TGTGCCAGCAGCGTAGGCGGGGACTCTGGAAACACCATATATTTT.

This chain uses TRBV28 with TRBJ2-7; 9 positions agree with TRBD2. Germline values: CDR1 MDHEN, CDR2 SYDVKM. V shed 6 bases and J 3 bases; nucleotides not matched to a gene: 9. This CDR3 is built from 15 residues. CDR3 nucleotides: TGTGCCAGCAGATACAGCGGGGGGACTTACTACGAGCAGTACTTC. Its protein product is CASRYSGGTYYEQYF.

This clone was counted a single time. The V and J genes are TRBV28 and TRBJ1-4; 8 nucleotides agree with TRBD1. Germline trimming cut 5 bases from V and 4 bases from J; bases unmatched to any gene: 9. Germline lookup yields CDR1 MDHEN and CDR2 SYDVKM. The CDR3 loop spans 16 amino acids. The CDR3 DNA reads as TGTGCCAGCAGTACCCCGACAGGGGCTGGTAATGAAAAACTGTTTTTT. This translates into CASSTPTGAGNEKLFF. Variable domain in full (rest from reference TRBV28 and TRBJ1-4): DVKVTQSSRYLVKRTGEKVFLECVQDMDHENMFWYRQDPGLGLRLIYFSYDVKMKEKGDIPEGYSVSREKKERFSLILESASTNQTSMYLCASSTPTGAGNEKLFFGSGTQLSVL.